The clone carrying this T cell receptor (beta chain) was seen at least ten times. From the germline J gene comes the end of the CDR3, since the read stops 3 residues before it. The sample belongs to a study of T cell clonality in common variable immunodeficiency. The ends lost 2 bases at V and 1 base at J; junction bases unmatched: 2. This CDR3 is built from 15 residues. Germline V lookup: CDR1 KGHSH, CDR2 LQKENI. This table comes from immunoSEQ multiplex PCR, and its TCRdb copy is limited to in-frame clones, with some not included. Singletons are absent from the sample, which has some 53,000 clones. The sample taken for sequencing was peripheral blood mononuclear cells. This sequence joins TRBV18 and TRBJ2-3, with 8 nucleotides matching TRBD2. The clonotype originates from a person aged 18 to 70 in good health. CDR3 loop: CASSPTTSGTDTQYF. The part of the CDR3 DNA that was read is TGTGCCAGCTCACCAACGACTAGCGGCACAGATACG.